This T cell receptor beta chain emerged from a study of T cell responses to AZD1222 COVID-19 vaccine. Between the trimmed V and J ends, which lost 4 bases and 4 bases, there was a span of 10 bases. CDR1 is WNHNN, CDR2 SYGVQD, per germline (reference sequence). The CDR3 is 13 amino acids. Sequenced by immunoSEQ multiplex PCR; TCRdb stores in-frame clones only, minus some. The sample contains roughly 84,000 clones, 70% to 90% of which appear only once. The clonotype comes from an adult in good health. This chain connects TRBV10-1 to TRBJ2-5, with a possible D match to TRBD2 (6 bases). The sequenced sample was peripheral blood, obtained on day 0 of AZD1222 vaccination. The CDR3 reads CASSANGRETQYF. For the CDR3, the DNA is TGCGCCAGCAGTGCCAACGGGAGAGAGACCCAGTACTTC.